This T cell receptor beta chain was identified in a study of blood T cell repertoires in COVID-19. The wider study: Sites in the United States, Italy and Spain provided acute and convalescent COVID-19 samples. Nucleic acid was either cDNA or gDNA, and it came from T cells, B-cell-depleted T cells, or PBMCs.

TCRdb's table, derived via immunoSEQ multiplex PCR, lists solely in-frame clones and lacks some. In the table there are about 350,000 clones, about 90% of which are singletons. CDR1 is MNHEY, CDR2 SMNVEV, per germline (reference sequence). The CDR3 extends over 12 amino acids. V lost 7 bases, J lost 5 bases, and 10 bases lay in between. The source of this sequence is a woman younger than 45 who had been exposed to COVID-19. The rearrangement joins TRBV27 to TRBJ2-3; D call uncertain. The specimen was PBMCs or T cells enriched from blood (not recorded which). DNA of the CDR3: TGTGCCAGCACCTCCTATGGAGATACGCAGTATTTT. It is translated as CASTSYGDTQYF.